This T cell receptor (beta chain) was identified during a study of blood T cell repertoires in COVID-19. Study at large: Samples representing acute and convalescent COVID-19 were sourced from the United States, Italy and Spain.

Original methodology: From reference gene primer amplification, estimates of nucleated cell counts were derived. Using immunoSEQ multiplex PCR, the repertoire was profiled, and TCRdb retains in-frame clones only, with some absent. D and trimming were read from the DNA, whereas the V and J calls and clone size are those reported in that table. The sample has over 250,000 clones; around 87% are singletons. The CDR3 spans 15 residues. The ends were cut back, 6 bases at V and 6 bases at J, with 19 bases in the middle. Germline CDR1 is KGHSH and CDR2 is LQKENI. The sequenced material came from peripheral blood. The chain uses TRBV18 and TRBJ2-3; no reliable D call. The TCR comes from a woman aged 45-60 years with acute or convalescent COVID-19. The CDR3 DNA sequence: TGTGCCAGCTCCCCATTAGACTCCCGAGCTGATACGCAGTATTTT. Its translation is CASSPLDSRADTQYF.